The present entry profiles one T cell receptor (beta chain) with its context. This specimen comes from a study of cytomegalovirus exposure and HLA in healthy donors. This CDR3 spans 15 amino acids. Germline values: CDR1 LNHDA, CDR2 SQIVND (reference sequence). The junction had 6 bases not matched to a gene; V was cut back by 4 bases and J by 9 bases. A multiplex PCR was run with 60 Vbeta primers and 13 Jbeta primers. TCRdb's copy holds only in-frame clones and misses some; the assay was immunoSEQ multiplex PCR. The sample holds 120,000 or so clones, about 71% seen once. The sample consisted of PBMCs. This TCR derives from a woman aged 45-65 years in good health and CMV-seronegative. This rearrangement joins TRBV19 to TRBJ2-1, with TRBD2 matching 13 bases. The CDR3 loop reads CASSTLLAGGGEQFF. The DNA of the CDR3 is TGTGCCAGTAGTACGTTACTAGCGGGAGGGGGTGAGCAGTTCTTC. Combining the CDR3 with reference TRBV19 and TRBJ2-1 gives the whole variable domain DGGITQSPKYLFRKEGQNVTLSCEQNLNHDAMYWYRQDPGQGLRLIYYSQIVNDFQKGDIAEGYSVSREKKESFPLTVTSAQKNPTAFYLCASSTLLAGGGEQFFGPGTRLTVL.